The TCR beta chain described here comes from a study of shared clonotypes between healthy human individuals. Overall study results and limits: Roughly 5% of naive CD4 clonotypes were shared across a handful of donors. Relative to memory subsets, naive subsets generally showed larger estimated richness. Only a few donors were included, so the genetic and exposure-history diversity represented was limited.

The germline V gene encodes CDR1 SGHRS and CDR2 YFSETQ. This CDR3 region has 15 residues. The V segment lost 5 bases and the J segment 6 bases; nucleotides outside the gene matches: 9. CD45RO-negative CD8 cells positively selected for CCR7 made up the naive population, which excluded terminally differentiated effector memory CD45RA+ cells. The sorted-subset replicate PCRs were given about 200 ng DNA, which is 31,000 or so T cell genomes. Produced via immunoSEQ multiplex PCR; TCRdb's table is partial and in-frame only. Of about 580,000 clones listed, roughly 98% are singletons. On this clone: Its antigen is undetermined.

The rearrangement links TRBV5-1 to TRBJ1-2; 11 nucleotides match TRBD1. The TCR comes from a man aged 30 to 45 in good health. The sequenced sample was naive CD8+ T cells sorted from blood. DNA for the CDR3: TGCGCCAGCAGTGTGCGGACAGGGGGCGCGAATGGCTACACCTTC. Translated: CASSVRTGGANGYTF.